These 24 T cell receptor beta chains share one sample of origin, sequenced in a study of cytomegalovirus exposure and HLA in healthy donors. The primer mix had 60 Vbeta and 13 Jbeta primers. Profiled with immunoSEQ multiplex PCR; TCRdb holds only in-frame clones, not every one. The sample carries some 130,000 clones, 75% to 90% recorded once. Sequenced input: PBMCs. The source of these receptors is a woman in her 30s in good health and CMV-seropositive.

Comment on this clone: In the same sample, other DNA sequences code for this CDR3. This chain links TRBV5-4 with TRBJ2-1; tentatively, D is TRBD1 (6 bases). CDR3 size: 20 residues. The V end was cut by 2 bases, the J end by 3 bases, with 27 bases between. Germline values: CDR1 SGHNT, CDR2 YYREEE (reference sequence). The CDR3 loop reads CASSFSYRSPTGHFYNEQFF. DNA for the CDR3: TGTGCCAGCAGCTTCTCATACCGCTCCCCTACGGGACACTTCTACAATGAGCAGTTCTTC.

The chain links TRBV2 to TRBJ1-2; a possible D gene is TRBD1 (6 bases). The CDR3 spans 15 residues. Germline CDR1 reads SNHLY; CDR2 reads FYNNEI. V lost 5 bases to trimming and J lost 5 bases, with 18 bases between them. The CDR3 sequence: CASSPPGTTPYGYTF. Here the CDR3 DNA reads TGTGCCAGCAGTCCGCCGGGGACAACACCTTATGGCTACACCTTC.

The V call is TRBV7-2, the J call TRBJ2-7; 7 bases map to TRBD2. Germline CDR1 and CDR2: SGHTA and FQGNSA. Germline trimming cut 5 bases from V and 3 bases from J; bases unmatched to any gene: 10. The CDR3 totals 15 residues. The CDR3 DNA sequence: TGTGCCAGCAGCCCGGTGAGGGAGGGCCGCTACGAGCAGTACTTC. It translates to CASSPVREGRYEQYF.

The V gene is TRBV5-6, the J gene TRBJ1-5; D perhaps matches TRBD1 (5 bases). The CDR3 is 14 amino acids. CDR1 and CDR2 from the germline V gene are SGHDT and YYEEEE. Trimming left V 0 bases short and J 7 bases short, with 11 bases between. CDR3 DNA sequence: TGTGCCAGCAGCTTGGGGCCGGGGGAACAGCCCCAGCATTTT. Translating it yields CASSLGPGEQPQHF. The complete variable domain, with remaining parts taken from reference TRBV5-6 and TRBJ1-5, reads DAGVTQSPTHLIKTRGQQVTLRCSPKSGHDTVSWYQQALGQGPQFIFQYYEEEERQRGNFPDRFSGHQFPNYSSELNVNALLLGDSALYLCASSLGPGEQPQHFGDGTRLSIL.

This clone was found once. The V call is TRBV27, the J call TRBJ2-5; D might be TRBD2 (5 bases). Germline CDR1 reads MNHEY; CDR2 reads SMNVEV (reference sequence). The CDR3 length is 16 residues. The ends were cut back, 1 base at V and 2 bases at J, with 14 bases in the middle. The chain's CDR3 is CASSLLSGTSQETQYF. CDR3 coding DNA: TGTGCCAGCAGTTTATTGAGCGGCACCTCTCAAGAGACCCAGTACTTC.

This clone has just one count. This rearrangement joins TRBV6-5 to TRBJ1-3, with D possibly matching TRBD1 (5 bases). Per germline, CDR1 MNHEY and CDR2 SVGAGI. The CDR3 length is 15 residues. Trimming took off 6 bases at V and 9 bases at J, with 21 bases between the two ends. Here the CDR3 DNA reads TGTGCCAGCAGCCCCGGGACTAAGCTCCCCCGCACCATATATTTT. It encodes CASSPGTKLPRTIYF.

A single count supports this clone. The chain uses TRBV19 and TRBJ2-3; 9 positions match TRBD2. Trimming took 5 bases from V and 1 from J; bases not matched to a gene: 4. The CDR3 is made up of 15 amino acids. CDR1 and CDR2 (germline): LNHDA, SQIVND (reference sequence). Here the CDR3 reads CASSLERGGTDTQYF. DNA for the CDR3: TGTGCCAGTAGTTTGGAGCGGGGGGGCACAGATACGCAGTATTTT.

This rearrangement joins TRBV6-5 to TRBJ1-2; D uncertain. The CDR3 is 13 amino acids. V lost 4 bases, J lost 6 bases, and 12 bases lay in between. Germline values: CDR1 MNHEY, CDR2 SVGAGI. The CDR3 region is CASSFGRRNGYTF. The DNA for the CDR3 is TGTGCCAGCAGTTTCGGCAGGAGGAATGGCTACACCTTC.

The J gene is TRBJ2-1, the V gene TRBV7-9; D unclear. Trimming stripped 3 bases from V and 9 bases from J, with 12 bases between. The CDR3 sequence is 13 residues long. From germline, CDR1 is SEHNR and CDR2 FQNEAQ (reference sequence). CDR3: CASSLGAGPEQFF. The CDR3, as DNA: TGTGCCAGCAGCTTGGGCGCTGGCCCTGAGCAGTTCTTC.

In its sample, this clone was seen a few times. The chain is built from TRBV11-2 and TRBJ2-7; the match to TRBD2 covers 7 bases. V gave up 0 bases and J gave up 0 bases; unmatched junction bases: 2. The CDR3 length is 15 residues. From germline, CDR1 is SGHAT and CDR2 FQNNGV. CDR3 nucleotides: TGTGCCAGCAGCTTAGAGGGCGGGAGCTCCTACGAGCAGTACTTC. This codes for CASSLEGGSSYEQYF.

The V call is TRBV4-2, the J call TRBJ2-5; tentative D call: TRBD2 (6 bases). The CDR3 is 14 amino acids. Trimming shortened V by 1 base and J by 2 bases, and 8 bases separated the two germline ends. The germline V gene has CDR1 LGHNA and CDR2 YNFKEQ. The CDR3 region is CASSQGGAQETQYF. In nucleotides, the CDR3 is TGTGCCAGCAGCCAAGGCGGGGCTCAAGAGACCCAGTACTTC.

The V and J genes are TRBV6-5 and TRBJ2-7; D is uncertain. Trimming pared 2 bases from V and 4 bases from J, leaving 9 bases between. Germline V gene data show CDR1 as MNHEY and CDR2 as SVGAGI. The CDR3 runs to 13 residues. CDR3 residues: CASSYGFGYEQYF. For the CDR3, the DNA is TGTGCCAGCAGTTACGGCTTCGGGTACGAGCAGTACTTC.

The chain combines TRBV19 with TRBJ1-5; possible D gene TRBD1, 6 bases. Germline values: CDR1 LNHDA, CDR2 SQIVND (reference sequence). V lost 7 bases to trimming and J lost 5 bases, with 18 bases between them. This CDR3 spans 15 amino acids. The CDR3 loop reads CASTNTGQGYQPQHF. The DNA for the CDR3 is TGTGCCAGTACCAATACGGGGCAGGGGTATCAGCCCCAGCATTTT.

The chain uses TRBV10-1 and TRBJ1-1; TRBD1 matches at 7 bases. The CDR3 is 12 residues long. The V gene end was trimmed by 4 bases and the J gene end by 7 bases; junction bases not matched to a gene: 3. The germline gives CDR1 WNHNN, CDR2 SYGVQD (reference sequence). The CDR3 coding sequence is TGCGCCAGCAGTGGAGGGGGCAGTGAAGCTTTCTTT. Its translation is CASSGGGSEAFF.

The rearrangement uses TRBV2 and TRBJ1-3; TRBD1 might be the D (5 bases). CDR1 and CDR2 from the germline V gene are SNHLY and FYNNEI. Trimming took off 5 bases at V and 2 bases at J, with 13 bases between the two ends. The CDR3 is 15 amino acids. In DNA, the CDR3 is TGTGCCAGCAGTAGTGGGGGGATAACTGGAAACACCATATATTTT. Amino acids: CASSSGGITGNTIYF.

The V and J genes are TRBV18 and TRBJ2-2; D is unclear. The V gene lost 3 bases and the J gene lost 3 bases, with 2 bases spanning the gap. Looked up from germline, CDR1 is KGHSH and CDR2 is LQKENI. The length of the CDR3 is 12 residues. Written as DNA, the CDR3 is TGTGCCAGCTCACCCTACACCGGGGAGCTGTTTTTT. This gives the protein CASSPYTGELFF.

The rearrangement links TRBV29-1 to TRBJ2-7, with 10 nucleotides matching TRBD2. Germline lookup yields CDR1 SQVTM and CDR2 ANQGSEA. The CDR3 consists of 14 residues. V was pared by 6 bases and J by 5 bases, with 10 bases of the junction left unmatched. CDR3 sequence reads: CSVLSGTSVNEQYF. The CDR3 nucleotides read TGCAGCGTCCTAAGCGGGACTAGCGTTAACGAGCAGTACTTC.

The J gene is TRBJ1-4, the V gene TRBV6-5; D perhaps matches TRBD1 (5 bases). Germline V gene sequence: CDR1 MNHEY, CDR2 SVGAGI. V lost 2 bases and J lost 8, with 15 bases in between. There are 15 residues in the CDR3. The CDR3 protein is CASSYRQGRNEKLFF. The CDR3 DNA is TGTGCCAGCAGTTACCGGCAGGGAAGGAACGAAAAACTGTTTTTT.

V usage is TRBV9 and J usage is TRBJ1-2; 7 bases align to TRBD1. The germline CDR1 and CDR2 sequences are SGDLS and YYNGEE. V shed 3 bases and J 4 bases; nucleotides not matched to a gene: 6. CDR3 length: 14 amino acids. The CDR3, as DNA: TGTGCCAGCAGCGGCACGGGACAGTCCTATGGCTACACCTTC. This codes for CASSGTGQSYGYTF.

This rearrangement joins TRBV27 to TRBJ2-7; 7 bases match TRBD1. With V trimmed by 4 bases and J by 6 bases, 9 bases remained unmatched. This CDR3 region has 14 residues. Per germline, CDR1 MNHEY and CDR2 SMNVEV (reference sequence). CDR3 nucleotide sequence: TGTGCCAGCAGTTCAGACAGGGAATACGTCGAGCAGTACTTC. This sequence encodes CASSSDREYVEQYF.

CDR3 sequence (DNA): TGTGCCACCAGCAGAGATAAGGGGGACCCCGAGCAGTTCTTC. It is translated as CATSRDKGDPEQFF. The chain uses TRBV15 and TRBJ2-1, with a possible D match to TRBD1 (6 bases). The CDR3 spans 14 residues. V lost 0 bases and J 10 bases, leaving 13 bases between the germline ends. Germline CDR1 LNHNV, CDR2 YYDKDF (reference sequence).

CDR3: CASSRTSGNGRELFF. In DNA, the CDR3 is TGTGCCAGCAGCAGGACTAGCGGGAATGGGAGGGAGCTGTTTTTT. This rearrangement joins TRBV5-4 to TRBJ2-2; TRBD2 matches 12 bases. Per the germline V gene, CDR1 is SGHNT and CDR2 is YYREEE (reference sequence). The J segment lost 9 bases and the V segment lost 4 bases, leaving 7 bases of the junction unmatched. This CDR3 contains 15 residues.

V and J are TRBV6-1 and TRBJ2-7; D remains unclear. V was cut by 3 bases and J by 2 bases, with 11 bases left in between. The CDR3 is made up of 14 amino acids. Germline CDR1 reads MNHNS; CDR2 reads SASEGT. CDR3 nucleotides: TGTGCCAGCAGTGATATCGGCAGGACCTACGAGCAGTACTTC. This gives the protein CASSDIGRTYEQYF.

This clone appeared a single time. V is TRBV14 and J is TRBJ2-1, with 9 bases matching TRBD1. The CDR3 runs 15 residues. J lost 10 bases, V lost 3 bases, and 10 bases had no gene match. CDR1 and CDR2 from the germline V gene are SGHDN and FVKESK. Here the CDR3 DNA reads TGTGCCAGCAGCCACCTACGGGACAGGGCGCGGGAGCAGTTCTTC. This gives the protein CASSHLRDRAREQFF.